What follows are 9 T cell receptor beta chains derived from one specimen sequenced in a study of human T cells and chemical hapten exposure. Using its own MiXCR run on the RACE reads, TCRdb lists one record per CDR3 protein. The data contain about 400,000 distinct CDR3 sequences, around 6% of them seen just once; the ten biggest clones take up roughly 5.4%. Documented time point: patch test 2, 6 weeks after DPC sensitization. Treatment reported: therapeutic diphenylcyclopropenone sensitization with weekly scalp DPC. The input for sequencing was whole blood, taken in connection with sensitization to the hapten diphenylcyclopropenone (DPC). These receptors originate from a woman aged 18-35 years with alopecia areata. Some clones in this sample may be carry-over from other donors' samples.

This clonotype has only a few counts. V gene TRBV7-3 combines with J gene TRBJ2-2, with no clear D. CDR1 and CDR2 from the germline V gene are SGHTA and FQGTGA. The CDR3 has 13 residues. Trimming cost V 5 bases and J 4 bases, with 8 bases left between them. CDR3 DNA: TGTGCCAGCAGCCCAACTGGCACCGGGGAGCTGTTTTTT. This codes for CASSPTGTGELFF. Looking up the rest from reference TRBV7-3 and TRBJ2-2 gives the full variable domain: GAGVSQTPSNKVTEKGKYVELRCDPISGHTALYWYRQSLGQGPEFLIYFQGTGAADDSGLPNDRFFAVRPEGSVSTLKIQRTERGDSAVYLCASSPTGTGELFFGEGSRLTVL.

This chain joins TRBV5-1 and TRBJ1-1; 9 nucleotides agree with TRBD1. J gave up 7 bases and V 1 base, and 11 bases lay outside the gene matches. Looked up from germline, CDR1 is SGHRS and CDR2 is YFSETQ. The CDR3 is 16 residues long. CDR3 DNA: TGCGCCAGCAGCTTGTCGACAGGGGGGCATCTTGGTGAAGCTTTCTTT. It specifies CASSLSTGGHLGEAFF.

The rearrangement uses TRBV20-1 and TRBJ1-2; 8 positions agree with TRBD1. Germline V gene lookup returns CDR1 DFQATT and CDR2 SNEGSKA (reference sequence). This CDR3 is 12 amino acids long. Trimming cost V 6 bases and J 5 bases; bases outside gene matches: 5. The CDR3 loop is CSASGTGYGYTF. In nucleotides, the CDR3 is TGCAGTGCCAGCGGGACAGGTTATGGCTACACCTTC.

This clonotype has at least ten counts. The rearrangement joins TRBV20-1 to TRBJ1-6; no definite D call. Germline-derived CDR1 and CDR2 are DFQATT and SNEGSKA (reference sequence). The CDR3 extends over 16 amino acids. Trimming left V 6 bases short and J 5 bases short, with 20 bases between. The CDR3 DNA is TGCAGTGCCCCTACGTGGGAAAGTACGGATAATTCACCCCTCCACTTT. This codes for CSAPTWESTDNSPLHF.

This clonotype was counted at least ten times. DNA for the CDR3: TGTGCCAGCAACCTCCGTGGGGGACTCACCTCTGGAAACACCATATATTTT. This translates into CASNLRGGLTSGNTIYF. This sequence joins TRBV12-3 or TRBV12-4 and TRBJ1-3, with D possibly matching TRBD1 (5 bases). The CDR3 sequence is 17 residues long. V lost 7 bases and J 0 bases, leaving 19 bases between the germline ends.

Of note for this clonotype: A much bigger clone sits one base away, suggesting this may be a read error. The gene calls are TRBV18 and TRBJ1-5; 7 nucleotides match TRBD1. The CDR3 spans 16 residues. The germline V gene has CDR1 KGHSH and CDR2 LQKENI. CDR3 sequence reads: CASSPRQGGSNQPLHF. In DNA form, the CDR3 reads TGTGCCAGCTCACCTCGGCAGGGGGGTAGCAATCAGCCCCTGCATTTT.

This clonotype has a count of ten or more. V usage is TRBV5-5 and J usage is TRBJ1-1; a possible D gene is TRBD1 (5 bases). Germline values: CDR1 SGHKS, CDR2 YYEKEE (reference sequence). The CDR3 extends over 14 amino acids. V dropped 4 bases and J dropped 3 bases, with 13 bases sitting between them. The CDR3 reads CASSPTTGYTEAFF. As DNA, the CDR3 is TGTGCCAGCAGCCCCACAACAGGATACACTGAAGCTTTCTTT.

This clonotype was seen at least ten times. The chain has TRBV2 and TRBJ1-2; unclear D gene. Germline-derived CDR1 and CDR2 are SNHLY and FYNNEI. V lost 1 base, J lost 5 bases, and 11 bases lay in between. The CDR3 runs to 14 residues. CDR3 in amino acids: CASSEGPLRYGYTF. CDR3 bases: TGTGCCAGCAGTGAAGGGCCGTTGCGTTATGGCTACACCTTC.

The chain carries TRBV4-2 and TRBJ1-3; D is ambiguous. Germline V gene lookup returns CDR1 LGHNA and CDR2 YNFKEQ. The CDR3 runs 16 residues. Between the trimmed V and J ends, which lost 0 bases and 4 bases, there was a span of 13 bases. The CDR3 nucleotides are TGTGCCAGCAGCCAAGACGGCAGCTCCAGAGGAAACACCATATATTTT. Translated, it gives CASSQDGSSRGNTIYF.